The 25 T cell receptor beta chains presented below share a single source sample, sequenced in a study of blood T cell repertoires in COVID-19. The data were produced by immunoSEQ multiplex PCR, yet TCRdb's version contains in-frame clones alone and is incomplete. The table includes 400,000 to 450,000 clones, roughly 90% detected once. Specimen: peripheral blood. These receptors were collected from a man between 18 and 29 years old with COVID-19, enrolled during active disease.

This clone was detected a few times. This CDR3 is also generated by other DNA sequences in the sample. V and J are TRBV5-6 and TRBJ1-1; D possibly corresponds to TRBD1 (5 bases). Looked up from germline, CDR1 is SGHDT and CDR2 is YYEEEE. This CDR3 has 15 amino acids. V lost 0 bases and J lost 1, with 10 bases in between. CDR3 sequence (DNA): TGTGCCAGCAGCTTGGACAGGCTAGGGAACACTGAAGCTTTCTTT. It specifies CASSLDRLGNTEAFF.

This chain links TRBV5-1 with TRBJ2-2, with D possibly being TRBD2 (5 bases). V shed 4 bases and J shed 8 bases, with 18 bases lying between them. Germline assignment: CDR1 SGHRS and CDR2 YFSETQ. The CDR3 extends over 15 amino acids. The CDR3 loop is CASSVSRMEAGELFF. For the CDR3, the DNA is TGCGCCAGCAGCGTAAGCCGGATGGAGGCAGGGGAGCTGTTTTTT.

J is TRBJ2-2 and V is TRBV18; D is uncertain. V dropped 2 bases and J dropped 5 bases, with 9 bases sitting between them. Germline V CDR1 and CDR2: KGHSH, LQKENI. The CDR3 runs 14 residues. For the CDR3, the DNA is TGTGCCAGCTCACCAGTGAGGCGGACCGGGGAGCTGTTTTTT. Protein sequence: CASSPVRRTGELFF.

This rearrangement joins TRBV20-1 to TRBJ1-4; D uncertain. Between the trimmed V and J ends, which lost 6 bases and 11 bases, there was a span of 13 bases. CDR1 is DFQATT, CDR2 SNEGSKA, per germline (reference sequence). This CDR3 region has 11 residues. CDR3 residues: CSAIKGDKLFF. Written as DNA, the CDR3 is TGCAGTGCGATTAAAGGAGACAAACTGTTTTTT.

The rearrangement uses TRBV21-1 and TRBJ1-6; TRBD1 was called by the table and not checked on the DNA. TRBV21-1 is given as a pseudogene. The CDR3 runs 17 residues. CDR3 DNA: TGTGCCAGCAGCAAAGAGGACAGGGGGGACTATAATTCACCCCTCCACTTT. This codes for CASSKEDRGDYNSPLHF.

The J gene is TRBJ1-1, the V gene TRBV1. TRBV1 is a recognized pseudogene. The CDR3 loop spans 14 amino acids. In nucleotides, the CDR3 is TGCACCAGCCCGGGGTGGGCTTCGAACACTGAAGCTTTCTTT. Translating it yields CTSPGWASNTEAFF.

J is TRBJ2-6 and V is TRBV15, with 7 positions matching TRBD1. This CDR3 contains 16 residues. Looked up from germline, CDR1 is LNHNV and CDR2 is YYDKDF (reference sequence). V gave up 3 bases and J gave up 2 bases; unmatched junction bases: 4. The CDR3 region has the DNA TGTGCCACCAGCAGCTCCGACAGGGCTGGGGCCAACGTCCTGACTTTC. Its translation is CATSSSDRAGANVLTF.

The chain couples TRBV10-3 to TRBJ2-7; tentatively, D is TRBD2 (6 bases). CDR3 size: 12 residues. In germline, CDR1 is ENHRY, CDR2 SYGVKD. Trimming removed 9 bases at V and 0 bases at J, with 9 bases between. CDR3 coding DNA: TGTGCCATAACAGCGGGCTCCTACGAGCAGTACTTC. It yields the protein CAITAGSYEQYF.

The rearrangement uses TRBV4-1 and TRBJ1-6, with 7 bases aligning to TRBD1. Trimming took 3 bases from V and 5 from J; bases not matched to a gene: 7. The CDR3 loop spans 16 amino acids. Germline lookup yields CDR1 MGHRA and CDR2 YSYEKL. The CDR3 bases are TGCGCCAGCAGCCACAACGACAGGGACGATAATTCACCCCTCCACTTT. Translation: CASSHNDRDDNSPLHF.

J is TRBJ2-3 and V is TRBV6-5, with D maybe TRBD2 (6 bases). The V end was cut by 0 bases, the J end by 0 bases, with 7 bases between. The germline CDR1 and CDR2 sequences are MNHEY and SVGAGI. The CDR3 sequence is 15 residues long. CDR3 protein: CASSYSSGSTDTQYF. The DNA of the CDR3 is TGTGCCAGCAGTTACTCGAGCGGGAGCACAGATACGCAGTATTTT.

The chain is built from TRBV24-1 and TRBJ1-2, with a possible D match to TRBD1 (6 bases). The CDR3 is made up of 13 amino acids. CDR1 and CDR2 (germline): KGHDR, SFDVKD. Trimming took off 5 bases at V and 8 bases at J, with 14 bases between the two ends. CDR3 sequence reads: CATSGGTISGYTF. CDR3 in DNA: TGTGCCACCAGTGGAGGGACAATCTCGGGCTACACCTTC.

This chain uses TRBV3-1 (or the pseudogene TRBV3-2) with TRBJ2-7; no reliable D call. Between the trimmed V and J ends, which lost 5 bases and 5 bases, there was a span of 7 bases. This CDR3 spans 11 amino acids. Germline CDR1 and CDR2: LGHDT and YNNKEL (reference sequence). CDR3 in amino acids: CASSRSNEQYF. In nucleotides, the CDR3 is TGTGCCAGCAGCAGGAGTAACGAGCAGTACTTC.

The chain combines TRBV29-1 with TRBJ2-7; TRBD2 is a possible D gene (7 bases). Germline-derived CDR1 and CDR2 are SQVTM and ANQGSEA. This CDR3 has 12 residues. Trimming took off 7 bases at V and 5 bases at J, with 15 bases between the two ends. The CDR3 loop reads CSGTRGANEQYF. The DNA for the CDR3 is TGCAGCGGAACTCGGGGGGCCAACGAGCAGTACTTC.

In this sample, this clone turned up a few times. This sequence joins TRBV3-1 (or the pseudogene TRBV3-2) and TRBJ1-5; the match to TRBD1 covers 7 bases. This CDR3 has 14 residues. From germline, CDR1 is LGHDT and CDR2 YNNKEL (reference sequence). Trimming cost V 5 bases and J 4 bases; bases outside gene matches: 5. CDR3 region: CASSEGQANQPQHF. CDR3 DNA: TGTGCCAGCAGCGAAGGACAGGCAAATCAGCCCCAGCATTTT.

The V and J genes are TRBV20-1 and TRBJ2-1; maybe TRBD2 (5 bases). Trimming stripped 0 bases from V and 13 bases from J, with 10 bases between. The germline gives CDR1 DFQATT, CDR2 SNEGSKA (reference sequence). The CDR3 contains 11 residues. CDR3 DNA sequence: TGCAGTGCTAGAGATGACCTAGCCCAGTTCTTC. Translation gives CSARDDLAQFF.

The rearrangement joins TRBV3-1 (or the pseudogene TRBV3-2) to TRBJ2-7, with 8 bases that match TRBD1. This CDR3 comprises 14 residues. Unmatched junction bases numbered 4, after V lost 4 bases and J lost 2 bases. Germline lookup yields CDR1 LGHDT and CDR2 YNNKEL (reference sequence). CDR3 sequence (DNA): TGTGCCAGCAGCCCCACGACAGGGGCCTACGAGCAGTACTTC. Protein: CASSPTTGAYEQYF.

The V gene is TRBV18, the J gene TRBJ2-4, with D uncertain. The CDR3 runs to 13 residues. The V end lost 2 bases, the J end lost 3 bases, and 5 bases lay between the germline ends. Germline V gene data show CDR1 as KGHSH and CDR2 as LQKENI. Here the CDR3 DNA reads TGTGCCAGCTCACCAAACAGCAAAAACATTCAGTACTTC. It specifies CASSPNSKNIQYF.

This chain uses TRBV19 with TRBJ2-1, with 10 nucleotides matching TRBD2. Trimming took 5 bases from V and 7 from J; bases not matched to a gene: 11. The germline V gene encodes CDR1 LNHDA and CDR2 SQIVND (reference sequence). CDR3 length equals 16 residues. The DNA for the CDR3 is TGTGCCAGTAGTCGATTAGCGGGAGGTGTCTTGAATGAGCAGTTCTTC. This codes for CASSRLAGGVLNEQFF.

J is TRBJ2-6 and V is TRBV7-9; no clear D. V lost 10 bases to trimming and J lost 0 bases, with 7 bases between them. CDR3 length equals 13 residues. Germline CDR1 and CDR2: SEHNR and FQNEAQ (reference sequence). For the CDR3, the DNA is TGTGCCACCCGGGTCTCTGGGGCCAACGTCCTGACTTTC. Protein sequence: CATRVSGANVLTF.

The table lists this clone with a few counts. In DNA form, the CDR3 reads TGTGCCAGTACCACTATTGACAGGGGGATGGGCAATCAGCCCCAGCATTTT. Translating it yields CASTTIDRGMGNQPQHF. This chain links TRBV19 with TRBJ1-5, with 9 bases aligning to TRBD1. Per the germline V gene, CDR1 is LNHDA and CDR2 is SQIVND (reference sequence). The CDR3 sequence is 17 residues long. J was trimmed by 2 bases and V by 7 bases; bases with no gene match: 12.

This chain connects TRBV27 to TRBJ2-1, with D possibly being TRBD1 (6 bases). The CDR3 contains 15 residues. Trimming took off 6 bases at V and 0 bases at J, with 12 bases between the two ends. Germline loops: CDR1 MNHEY, CDR2 SMNVEV (reference sequence). The CDR3 nucleotides read TGTGCCAGCAGCGAAGGACAGAGCTCCTACAATGAGCAGTTCTTC. Translated, it gives CASSEGQSSYNEQFF.

The chain carries TRBV11-3 and TRBJ1-4, with a possible D match to TRBD1 (6 bases). The V and J ends lost 3 bases and 4 bases respectively, with 9 bases between them. The germline gives CDR1 SGHNT, CDR2 YENEEA. The CDR3 has 14 residues. CDR3 DNA: TGTGCCAGCAGCTTTAGGGGGAATAATGAAAAACTGTTTTTT. Translating gives CASSFRGNNEKLFF.

CDR3 loop: CAGKTGISTDTQYF. CDR3 bases: TGTGCCGGGAAGACAGGGATCAGCACAGATACGCAGTATTTT. V gene TRBV30 combines with J gene TRBJ2-3; TRBD1 matches at 7 bases. The CDR3 spans 14 residues. Germline CDR1 and CDR2: GTSNPN and SVGIG (reference sequence). V shed 8 bases and J 0 bases; nucleotides not matched to a gene: 8.

This chain uses TRBV18 with TRBJ2-2; TRBD1 matches 7 bases. Germline V gene sequence: CDR1 KGHSH, CDR2 LQKENI. The CDR3 totals 14 residues. Losses at the gene ends were 2 bases for V and 4 bases for J; bases not matched to a gene: 1. CDR3 loop: CASSPTGVTGELFF. DNA of the CDR3: TGTGCCAGCTCACCAACAGGGGTCACCGGGGAGCTGTTTTTT.

The V and J genes are TRBV6-5 and TRBJ2-1; D unresolved. CDR1 MNHEY and CDR2 SVGAGI come from the germline V gene. The length of the CDR3 is 14 residues. Trimming pared 7 bases from V and 0 bases from J, leaving 10 bases between. Here the CDR3 reads CASIVTSSYNEQFF. The CDR3 DNA is TGTGCCAGCATAGTGACAAGCTCCTACAATGAGCAGTTCTTC.